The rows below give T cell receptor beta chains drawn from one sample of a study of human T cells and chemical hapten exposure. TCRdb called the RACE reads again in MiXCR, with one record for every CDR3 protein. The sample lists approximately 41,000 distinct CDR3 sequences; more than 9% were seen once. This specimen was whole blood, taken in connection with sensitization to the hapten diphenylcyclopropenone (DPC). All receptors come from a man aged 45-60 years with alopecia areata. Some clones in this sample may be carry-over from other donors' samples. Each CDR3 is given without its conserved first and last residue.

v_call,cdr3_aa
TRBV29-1,SVAPKLAGGPDTQY
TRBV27,ASRKTGRYEKLF
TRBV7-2,ASSAGGTGIAYEQY
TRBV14,ASSRSFGTDTQY
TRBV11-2,ASSAGLAATGDTQY
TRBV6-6,ASSYGSSGTLNEQF
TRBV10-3,AISEPGDKSHEQY
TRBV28,ASNPGGGYEQF
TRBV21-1,ASSPQGPSGSSYEQY
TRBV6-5,ASSYLGSENSPLH
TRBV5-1,ASTQAVGITDTQY
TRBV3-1,ASSSRRGTGELF
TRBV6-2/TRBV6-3,ASTRSSYNEQF
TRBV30,AWWKAGTYGYT
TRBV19,ARRTSVSYEQY